This TCR beta chain was documented in a study of blood T cell repertoires in COVID-19. Trimming took off 6 bases at V and 1 base at J, with 13 bases between the two ends. CDR1 and CDR2 from the germline V gene are MNHEY and SVGAGI. The CDR3 sequence is 14 residues long. Assay used: immunoSEQ multiplex PCR; TCRdb lists only in-frame clones, some missing. The data show some 200,000 clones, 75% to 80% seen once. The chain uses TRBV6-5 and TRBJ2-7, with D possibly being TRBD1 (5 bases). Sequencing was done on a sample of peripheral blood. This clonotype was sampled from a woman aged 45-65 years with active or convalescent COVID-19. The DNA for the CDR3 is TGTGCCAGCAGGCTAAACCAGGGTTCCTACGAGCAGTACTTC. This codes for CASRLNQGSYEQYF.